This T cell receptor (beta chain) came from a study of T cells in Graves' hyperthyroidism and ophthalmopathy. Overall study results and limits: Most clonotypes expanded in the thyroid (above 0.001) were also present in blood.

CDR1 is SGHTA and CDR2 is FQGNSA in the germline V gene. Deletions cut 4 bases from V and 5 bases from J, with 20 bases between. This CDR3 is built from 17 residues. Concerning this clonotype: The antigen remains undetermined.

RNA transcripts served as the template for amplifying TCR beta CDR3 regions. A set of HTBI primers served as the primers for a first-round RT-PCR of the TCR CDR3. A single record per CDR3 protein comes from TCRdb applying MiXCR to the multiplex PCR reads. This table has roughly 290,000 distinct CDR3 sequences, roughly 13% appearing once. The sample taken for sequencing was blood. This sequence originates from a woman in her 40s with Graves' hyperthyroidism. The chain combines TRBV7-2 with TRBJ2-2, with D tentatively TRBD2 (7 bases). CDR3 in amino acids: CASSWGLRRTGTGELFF. The CDR3, as DNA: TGTGCCAGCAGCTGGGGACTACGTCGAACAGGGACCGGGGAGCTGTTTTTT.